This T cell receptor (beta chain) was sequenced for a study of shared clonotypes between healthy human individuals. Study at large: Every donor yielded three CD4 naive, three CD4 memory, two CD8 naive and one CD8 memory plate.

From germline, CDR1 is SGHNT and CDR2 YYREEE (reference sequence). The CDR3 has 14 amino acids. J was trimmed by 4 bases and V by 4 bases; bases with no gene match: 5. Of note for this clone: Its antigen remains unknown.

The donors, all of them Caucasian adults, lived in Nashville, Tennessee. General study findings and limits: Clonotype sharing across several donors was observed for about 5.2% of naive CD4 clonotypes.

Method: immunoSEQ multiplex PCR; TCRdb's copy keeps in-frame clones and lacks some. The sample consists of roughly 1,500,000 clones, 95% to 99% of them appearing once. V gene TRBV5-4 combines with J gene TRBJ1-2, with TRBD1 matching over 9 bases. The sequence was collected from a man aged 25 to 45 in good health. Material: naive CD4+ T cells sorted from blood. The subset denotes: CD45RA+ positively selected. The CDR3: CASSPNRGPYGYTF. CDR3 coding DNA: TGTGCCAGCAGCCCCAACAGGGGGCCCTATGGCTACACCTTC.